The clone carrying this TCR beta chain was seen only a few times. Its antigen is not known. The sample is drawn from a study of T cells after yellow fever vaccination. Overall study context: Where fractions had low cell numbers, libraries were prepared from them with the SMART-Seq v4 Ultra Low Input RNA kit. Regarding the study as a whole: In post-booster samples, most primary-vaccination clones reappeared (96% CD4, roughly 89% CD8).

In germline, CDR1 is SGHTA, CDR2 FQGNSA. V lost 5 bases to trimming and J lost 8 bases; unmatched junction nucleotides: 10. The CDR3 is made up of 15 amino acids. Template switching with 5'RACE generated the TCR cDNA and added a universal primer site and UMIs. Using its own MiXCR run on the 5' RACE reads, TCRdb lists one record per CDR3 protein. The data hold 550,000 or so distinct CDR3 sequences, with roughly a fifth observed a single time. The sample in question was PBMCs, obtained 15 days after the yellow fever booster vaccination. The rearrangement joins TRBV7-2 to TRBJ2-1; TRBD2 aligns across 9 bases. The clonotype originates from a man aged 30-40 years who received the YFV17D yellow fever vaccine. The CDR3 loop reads CASSLQGGRADEQFF. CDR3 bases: TGTGCCAGCAGCCTACAGGGCGGGAGGGCGGATGAGCAGTTCTTC.